The entry below gives a single T cell receptor beta chain sequence along with its context. The CDR3 runs 14 residues. V trimming: 6 bases; J trimming: 6 bases; junction bases outside the gene matches: 6. Germline V lookup: CDR1 MNHEY, CDR2 SVGAGI. These data originate in a study of technical replicates of blood from a few donors. Measured with immunoSEQ multiplex PCR; TCRdb has only the in-frame clones, and not every one. The sample yields roughly 52,000 clones, about 96% seen once. The sequence came from a human donor in good health. Some clones in this sample may be carry-over from other donors' samples. This sequence joins TRBV6-5 and TRBJ2-2; 8 bases are shared with TRBD2. The sequencing sample was made of PBMCs. CDR3 bases: TGTGCCAGCAGATCCGGGGGGGCCTCCGGGGAGCTGTTTTTT. Translated, it gives CASRSGGASGELFF.